This T cell receptor (beta chain) stems from a study of early T cells in non-severe SARS-CoV-2 infection. Study-wide context: From unsorted whole blood, bulk RNA was sequenced, and the chains remained unpaired. Study-level points and caveats: Database matching using VDJdb favored anti-spike CD8 responses, with private and CD4 specificities left missing.

V shed 1 base and J shed 6 bases, with 10 bases lying between them. The CDR3 totals 14 residues. Germline assignment: CDR1 SGHAT and CDR2 FQNNGV. On this clonotype: Its target is unknown.

TCRdb reanalysed the 5' RACE reads using MiXCR and keeps one entry per CDR3 protein. The sample yields about 90,000 distinct CDR3 sequences, more than 10% seen once. The specimen was whole blood, collected at baseline. This sequence originates from an adult who was a healthcare worker with PCR-confirmed SARS-CoV-2 infection or an uninfected control (not recorded which). The chain employs TRBV11-2 and TRBJ2-1; D is possibly TRBD1 (5 bases). The CDR3 DNA is TGTGCCAGCAGCTTAGCAGGGCCTAGCAATGAGCAGTTCTTC. Its protein is CASSLAGPSNEQFF.